Listed below are T cell receptor beta chains from one sample, sequenced in a study of T-cell memory formation after mild COVID-19. TCRdb analysed the 5' RACE reads with MiXCR anew, one entry per CDR3 protein. The table includes under 300,000 distinct CDR3 sequences, 9.4% detected once. The sequencing input was PBMCs or a T cell subset sorted from them (not recorded which). These receptors were obtained from a young man who had mild COVID-19 (a few samples of this study predate the infection). Cell type and time point are not known. Each CDR3 is given with its conserved first and last residue. The order of the fields is J gene, D gene, V gene, clone size, CDR3 protein, CDR3 DNA. A D gene is named only where the DNA matches it firmly. A clone size is listed for some rows: how often the clone was seen (once, few, many), or a class if it is expanded.

TRBJ1-6 . TRBV7-2 few CASSRTSYNSPLHF TGTGCCAGCAGCCGGACCAGTTATAATTCACCCCTCCACTTT
TRBJ2-5 . TRBV2 . CASSEVVPKETQYF TGTGCCAGCAGTGAGGTAGTCCCCAAGGAGACCCAGTACTTC
TRBJ2-3 TRBD1 TRBV7-3 . CASSVGTGRGTDTQYF TGTGCCAGCAGCGTGGGGACAGGAAGAGGGACAGATACGCAGTATTTT
TRBJ1-4 . TRBV4-3 few CASSQDRGSNGEKLFF TGCGCCAGCAGCCAAGATAGGGGGTCCAATGGTGAAAAACTGTTTTTT
TRBJ2-7 TRBD2 TRBV4-2 . CASSQTSGAYEQYF TGTGCCAGCAGCCAGACTAGCGGGGCTTACGAGCAGTACTTC
TRBJ2-7 . TRBV7-9 . CASSPNSLRRYF TGTGCCAGCAGCCCGAACAGCCTCCGGAGGTACTTC
TRBJ1-6 . TRBV9 few CASSGDPGSYSSYNSPLHF TGTGCCAGCAGCGGGGACCCAGGATCCTATAGCTCCTATAATTCACCCCTCCACTTT
TRBJ2-6 . TRBV18 . CASSPLPASRSGANVLTF TGTGCCAGCTCACCACTCCCGGCAAGCAGGTCGGGGGCCAACGTCCTGACTTTC
TRBJ1-4 . TRBV7-2 . CASSFYYATNEKLFF TGTGCCAGCAGCTTCTATTATGCAACTAATGAAAAACTGTTTTTT
TRBJ2-3 TRBD2 TRBV15 . CATGAGGAGTDTQYF TGTGCCACCGGTGCGGGGGGGGCAGGCACAGATACGCAGTATTTT
TRBJ2-5 TRBD1 TRBV16 . CASSQLPGGFQETQYF TGTGCCAGCAGCCAATTGCCAGGGGGATTCCAAGAGACCCAGTACTTC
TRBJ1-2 . TRBV9 few CASSADPFVYGYTF TGTGCCAGCAGCGCTGACCCCTTCGTTTATGGCTACACCTTC
TRBJ2-7 . TRBV4-2 few CASSQDSRVYEQYF TGTGCCAGCAGCCAAGATAGTCGGGTCTACGAGCAGTACTTC
TRBJ2-7 . TRBV6-6 many CASRVGTGLEQYF TGTGCCAGCCGGGTCGGGACGGGCTTGGAGCAGTACTTC
TRBJ1-1 . TRBV7-2 once CASSLAGSGLTGVFF TGTGCCAGCAGCTTAGCAGGGTCGGGTTTGACTGGGGTTTTCTTT
TRBJ2-3 TRBD1 TRBV24-1 many CATAGQGRTDTQYF TGTGCCACCGCCGGACAGGGGCGCACAGATACGCAGTATTTT
TRBJ1-5 . TRBV6-5 few CASSYAGAGSNQPQHF TGTGCCAGCAGTTACGCAGGGGCGGGAAGCAATCAGCCCCAGCATTTT
TRBJ2-1 . TRBV24-1 many CATSDRTSFNEQFF TGTGCCACCAGTGATCGAACTAGTTTCAATGAGCAGTTCTTC
TRBJ2-7 TRBD1 TRBV9 few CASSVGDRGYEQYF TGTGCCAGCAGCGTAGGGGACAGGGGGTACGAGCAGTACTTC
TRBJ1-1 . TRBV2 many CASRENRNTEAFF TGTGCCAGCAGAGAAAACAGGAACACTGAAGCTTTCTTT
TRBJ1-5 . TRBV5-1 . CASSMGENQPQHF TGCGCCAGCAGCATGGGCGAGAATCAGCCCCAGCATTTT
TRBJ1-1 . TRBV7-9 few CASSQRDVAFF TGTGCCAGCAGTCAGAGGGATGTAGCTTTCTTT
TRBJ1-5 . TRBV2 . CASLRDVATWSNQPQHF TGTGCCAGCCTCCGGGACGTTGCGACCTGGAGCAATCAGCCCCAGCATTTT
TRBJ1-6 TRBD1 TRBV11-2 many CASSRQGPTNSPLHF TGTGCCAGCAGCAGACAGGGGCCTACCAATTCACCCCTCCACTTT
TRBJ2-7 . TRBV12-3/TRBV12-4 many CASSPTRTPGLHEQYF TGTGCCAGCAGTCCTACACGGACACCCGGACTCCACGAGCAGTACTTC
TRBJ1-2 . TRBV7-2 . CASSTPGGWALYGYTF TGTGCCAGCAGCACCCCGGGGGGGTGGGCGCTGTATGGCTACACCTTC
TRBJ1-1 . TRBV5-1 . CASSLMGGEAFF TGCGCCAGCAGCTTGATGGGAGGTGAAGCTTTCTTT
TRBJ2-3 . TRBV24-1 many CATSDFSGPSDTQYF TGTGCCACCAGTGATTTCTCGGGGCCATCAGATACGCAGTATTTT
TRBJ1-1 . TRBV6-5 few CASSYTRRGAGEAFF TGTGCCAGCAGTTACACGCGCAGAGGGGCGGGTGAAGCTTTCTTT
TRBJ2-4 . TRBV7-2 few CASSYQPLAKKIQYF TGTGCCAGCAGTTACCAGCCCTTAGCCAAAAAAATTCAGTACTTC
TRBJ2-1 . TRBV12-3/TRBV12-4 many CASAILEEQFF TGTGCCAGCGCTATTTTGGAGGAGCAGTTCTTC
TRBJ1-6 TRBD1 TRBV7-8 many CASRIDRGGNSPLHF TGTGCCAGCAGGATAGACAGGGGGGGGAATTCACCCCTCCACTTT
TRBJ2-2 . TRBV19 . CASTWVSLPNTGELFF TGTGCCAGTACCTGGGTATCGCTCCCGAACACCGGGGAGCTGTTTTTT
TRBJ2-2 . TRBV6-2/TRBV6-3 . CASSYSNRAAGELFF TGTGCCAGCAGTTACTCGAACAGGGCAGCCGGGGAGCTGTTTTTT
TRBJ2-5 . TRBV11-3 . CASSAGDEETQYF TGTGCCAGCAGCGCCGGGGATGAAGAGACCCAGTACTTC
TRBJ2-7 TRBD1 TRBV6-7 many CASSYSIRDRVSSYEQYF TGTGCCAGCAGTTACTCGATCCGGGACAGGGTTAGCTCCTACGAGCAGTACTTC
TRBJ2-5 . TRBV5-5 few CASSLYWTETQYF TGTGCCAGCAGCTTGTATTGGACAGAGACCCAGTACTTC
TRBJ1-4 . TRBV20-1 . CSARDLRGGEKLFF TGCAGTGCTAGAGATCTCAGGGGCGGAGAAAAACTGTTTTTT
TRBJ2-1 . TRBV2 few CASSPNEQFF TGTGCCAGCAGTCCCAATGAGCAGTTCTTC
TRBJ1-5 . TRBV4-1 many CASSQERDQPQHF TGCGCCAGCAGCCAGGAAAGGGATCAGCCCCAGCATTTT
TRBJ2-2 . TRBV12-3/TRBV12-4 few CASSLAATGPGELFF TGTGCCAGCAGTTTAGCGGCTACAGGGCCTGGGGAGCTGTTTTTT
TRBJ2-5 . TRBV7-9 . CASARGYGAEETQYF TGTGCCAGCGCCCGGGGGTACGGGGCGGAAGAGACCCAGTACTTC
TRBJ1-6 . TRBV18 few CASSPLGDFNSPLHF TGTGCCAGCTCACCACTTGGGGATTTCAATTCACCCCTCCACTTT
TRBJ2-3 TRBD1 TRBV7-2 few CASTCSHGTGMGEHTDTQYF TGTGCCAGCACCTGTTCCCACGGGACAGGGATGGGGGAACACACAGATACGCAGTATTTT
TRBJ2-3 . TRBV5-1 many CASSPSRGGSDTQYF TGCGCCAGCAGCCCGAGCAGGGGTGGATCAGATACGCAGTATTTT
TRBJ2-2 . TRBV5-1 . CASRSGKKLENTGELFF TGCGCCAGCAGGTCCGGAAAAAAATTAGAGAACACCGGGGAGCTGTTTTTT
TRBJ1-5 TRBD1 TRBV6-1 . CASSDSDRGYQPQHF TGTGCCAGCAGTGACTCGGACAGGGGATATCAGCCCCAGCATTTT
TRBJ2-4 . TRBV9 . CASSVAGADIQYF TGTGCCAGCAGCGTAGCAGGGGCGGACATTCAGTACTTC
TRBJ1-1 TRBD1 TRBV20-1 few CSARLMYRDRVNTEAFF TGCAGTGCCAGACTGATGTACCGGGACAGGGTTAACACTGAAGCTTTCTTT
TRBJ2-5 . TRBV7-3 few CASSPTGIETQYF TGTGCCAGCAGCCCTACAGGGATAGAGACCCAGTACTTC